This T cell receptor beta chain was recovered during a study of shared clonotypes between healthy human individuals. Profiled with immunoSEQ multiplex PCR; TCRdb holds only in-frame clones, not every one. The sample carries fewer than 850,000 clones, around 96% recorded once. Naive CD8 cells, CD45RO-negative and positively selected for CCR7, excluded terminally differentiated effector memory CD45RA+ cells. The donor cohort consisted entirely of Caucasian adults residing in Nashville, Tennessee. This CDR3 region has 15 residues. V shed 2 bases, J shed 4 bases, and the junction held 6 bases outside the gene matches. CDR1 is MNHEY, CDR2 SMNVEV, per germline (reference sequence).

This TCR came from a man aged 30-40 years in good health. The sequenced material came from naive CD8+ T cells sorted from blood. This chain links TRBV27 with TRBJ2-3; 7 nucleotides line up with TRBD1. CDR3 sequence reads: CASSLADRAADTQYF. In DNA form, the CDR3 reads TGTGCCAGCAGTTTAGCCGACAGGGCTGCAGATACGCAGTATTTT.